The clone carrying this T cell receptor (beta chain) was detected many times. As yet, its antigen is unknown. The data were obtained in a study of T cells in Graves' hyperthyroidism and ophthalmopathy. Study information: Peripheral blood samples were taken at initial diagnosis, prior to any treatment. Study conclusions and caveats: Expanded thyroid clonotypes (above 0.001) were mostly also found in blood. With a median lead of roughly 6.2 months before onset, the model predicted ophthalmopathy.

Amplification targeted TCR beta CDR3 regions from RNA transcripts. The HTBI primer set was used in a first-round RT-PCR of the TCR CDR3. MiXCR was run by TCRdb on the multiplex PCR reads, yielding one entry per CDR3 protein. The sample lists 450,000 to 550,000 distinct CDR3 sequences, about 24% occurring once. The CDR3 loop spans 15 amino acids. The V and J ends lost 0 bases and 2 bases, in that order; junction bases with no gene match: 4. Germline CDR1 and CDR2: SGHAT and FQNNGV. Sequenced sample: blood. The V gene is TRBV11-2, the J gene TRBJ2-7; 7 positions match TRBD1. The clonotype comes from a woman aged 25 to 45 with Graves' ophthalmopathy. In DNA form, the CDR3 reads TGTGCCAGCAGCTTAGACCCGGGACAGACCTACGAGCAGTACTTC. It encodes CASSLDPGQTYEQYF.